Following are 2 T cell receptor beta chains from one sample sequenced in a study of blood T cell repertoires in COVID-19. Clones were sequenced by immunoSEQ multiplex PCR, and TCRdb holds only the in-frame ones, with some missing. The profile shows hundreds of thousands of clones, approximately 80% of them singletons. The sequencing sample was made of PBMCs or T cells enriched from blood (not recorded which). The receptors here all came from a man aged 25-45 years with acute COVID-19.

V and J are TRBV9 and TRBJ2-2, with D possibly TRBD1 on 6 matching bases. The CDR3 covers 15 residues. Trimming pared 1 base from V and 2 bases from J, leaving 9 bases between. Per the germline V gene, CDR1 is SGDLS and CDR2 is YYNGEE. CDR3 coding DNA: TGTGCCAGCAGCGTAAACAGGGTTAACACCGGGGAGCTGTTTTTT. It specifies CASSVNRVNTGELFF. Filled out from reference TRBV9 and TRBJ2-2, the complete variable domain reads DSGVTQTPKHLITATGQRVTLRCSPRSGDLSVYWYQQSLDQGLQFLIQYYNGEERAKGNILERFSAQQFPDLHSELNLSSLELGDSALYFCASSVNRVNTGELFFGEGSRLTVL.

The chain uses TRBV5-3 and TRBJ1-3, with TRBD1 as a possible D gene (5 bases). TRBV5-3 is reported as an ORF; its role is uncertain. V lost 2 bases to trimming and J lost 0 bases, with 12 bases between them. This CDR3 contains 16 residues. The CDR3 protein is CARSFGGLHSGNTIYF. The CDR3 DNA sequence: TGTGCCAGAAGCTTTGGGGGACTGCACTCTGGAAACACCATATATTTT.